The 26 T cell receptor beta chains given below trace back to one sample, sequenced in a study of shared clonotypes between healthy human individuals (dated by TCRdb to 2018 to 2021). Library creation used the immunoSEQ multiplex PCR assay. Not all clones reach the TCRdb copy of this immuneACCESS table, which keeps in-frame sequences only. Checked studies attribute under half of the gap to unresolved V genes and leave the rest unexplained. The sample table lists some 1 million clones, 75% of them with a count of one. The ten largest clones capture about 1.5% of the sample. Input material: memory CD4+ T cells sorted from blood. Sample cell subset or site, as interpreted from the label and publication: CD45RA-negative fraction. These receptors all come from a man between 18 and 35 years old in good health.

With respect to this clone: A much larger clone lies one base from this, so it may be a read error. The same CDR3 is also encoded by other DNA sequences in this sample. The chain recombines TRBV5-1 with TRBJ2-5; no clear D gene. CDR3 size: 12 residues. Trimming pared 0 bases from V and 2 bases from J, leaving 2 bases between. Germline V gene lookup returns CDR1 SGHRS and CDR2 YFSETQ. The CDR3 DNA reads as TGCGCCAGCAGCTTGGAACAAGAGACCCAGTACTTC. Its translation: CASSLEQETQYF.

The chain recombines TRBV5-4 with TRBJ2-2, with D perhaps TRBD2 (5 bases). The V gene lost 4 bases and the J gene lost 1 base, with 14 bases spanning the gap. The CDR3 loop spans 16 amino acids. Germline-derived CDR1 and CDR2 are SGHNT and YYREEE (reference sequence). The CDR3 nucleotides are TGTGCCAGCAGCGGCCGGCGGGCGGTGAACACCGGGGAGCTGTTTTTT. The encoded protein is CASSGRRAVNTGELFF.

In the case of this clone: A far more abundant clone sits one base away, making this likely a read error. The sample has other DNA sequences that encode this CDR3 too. The chain employs TRBV11-2 and TRBJ2-7; D is unclear. The V gene lost 4 bases and the J gene lost 4 bases, with 5 bases spanning the gap. Per the germline V gene, CDR1 is SGHAT and CDR2 is FQNNGV. The CDR3 contains 11 residues. Written as DNA, the CDR3 is TGTGCCAGCAGCTCCCGTTACGAGCAGTACTTC. It encodes CASSSRYEQYF.

The rearrangement uses TRBV6-6 and TRBJ1-3, with D unresolved. Trimming pared 6 bases from V and 10 bases from J, leaving 7 bases between. The CDR3 spans 10 residues. CDR1 MNHNY and CDR2 SVGAGI come from the germline V gene (reference sequence). The CDR3 sequence: CASSRGTIYF. The CDR3 nucleotides are TGTGCCAGCAGCCGGGGTACCATATATTTT.

The table lists this clone with a few counts. The chain combines TRBV5-4 with TRBJ1-1; possibly TRBD1 for D (5 bases). Looked up from germline, CDR1 is SGHNT and CDR2 is YYREEE (reference sequence). The CDR3 covers 15 residues. V shed 2 bases and J shed 0 bases, with 11 bases lying between them. The CDR3 nucleotides read TGTGCCAGCAGCTTCAATGGAGGGGTGAACACTGAAGCTTTCTTT. It specifies CASSFNGGVNTEAFF. The full variable domain, completed using reference TRBV5-4 and TRBJ1-1, is ETGVTQSPTHLIKTRGQQVTLRCSSQSGHNTVSWYQQALGQGPQFIFQYYREEENGRGNFPPRFSGLQFPNYSSELNVNALELDDSALYLCASSFNGGVNTEAFFGQGTRLTVV.

The rearrangement joins TRBV19 to TRBJ1-2; D is unclear. CDR1 is LNHDA, CDR2 SQIVND, per germline (reference sequence). V shed 3 bases and J shed 4 bases, with 9 bases lying between them. This CDR3 region has 13 residues. CDR3 sequence: CASSIGQLYGYTF. CDR3 coding DNA: TGTGCCAGTAGTATCGGGCAGCTCTATGGCTACACCTTC.

The CDR3 here is CASIAGASLSTDTQYF. The CDR3 nucleotides are TGTGCCAGCATAGCGGGGGCCTCTTTAAGCACAGATACGCAGTATTTT. The chain recombines TRBV7-9 with TRBJ2-3, with 9 bases that match TRBD2. Germline lookup yields CDR1 SEHNR and CDR2 FQNEAQ (reference sequence). Trimming cost V 7 bases and J 0 bases; bases outside gene matches: 8. This CDR3 spans 16 amino acids.

With regard to this clone: The junction differs from germline at one of its ends, possibly a read error. The chain joins TRBV30 to TRBJ2-7, with TRBD1 identical over 9 bases. Per the germline V gene, CDR1 is GTSNPN and CDR2 is SVGIG (reference sequence). This CDR3 is 14 amino acids long. The CDR3 DNA sequence: TGTGCCTGGAGCGGGGACAGGGTCTCCGACGAGCAGTACTTC. Translation: CAWSGDRVSDEQYF. Complete variable domain (other parts from reference TRBV30 and TRBJ2-7): SQTIHQWPATLVQPVGSPLSLECTVEGTSNPNLYWYRQAAGRGLQLLFYSVGIGQISSEVPQNLSASRPQDRQFILSSKKLLLSDSGFYLCAWSGDRVSDEQYFGPGTRLTVT.

The chain uses TRBV6-6 and TRBJ1-1, with a possible D match to TRBD1 (5 bases). Germline lookup yields CDR1 MNHNY and CDR2 SVGAGI (reference sequence). Trimming removed 5 bases at V and 0 bases at J, with 10 bases between. The CDR3 runs to 14 residues. The CDR3 reads CASSPGGVNTEAFF. CDR3 in DNA: TGTGCCAGCAGTCCCGGGGGGGTGAACACTGAAGCTTTCTTT.

V gene TRBV6-4 combines with J gene TRBJ1-4, with TRBD1 matching over 8 bases. Germline V CDR1 and CDR2: MRHNA, SNTAGT. CDR3 length: 18 amino acids. The V segment lost 10 bases and the J segment 0 bases; nucleotides outside the gene matches: 16. CDR3 loop: CAIERRGTGLTTNEKLFF. DNA of the CDR3: TGTGCCATCGAAAGGCGGGGGACAGGCCTAACAACTAATGAAAAACTGTTTTTT.

The rearrangement joins TRBV7-2 to TRBJ1-5; D uncertain. Trimming removed 5 bases from V and 0 bases from J, with 5 bases in between. This CDR3 is built from 13 residues. Germline CDR1 reads SGHTA; CDR2 reads FQGNSA. Written as DNA, the CDR3 is TGTGCCAGCAGCCAATATAGCAATCAGCCCCAGCATTTT. Its translation is CASSQYSNQPQHF.

This chain uses TRBV7-9 with TRBJ2-4; 10 nucleotides line up with TRBD2. Looked up from germline, CDR1 is SEHNR and CDR2 is FQNEAQ (reference sequence). J lost 5 bases, V lost 3 bases, and 4 bases had no gene match. The CDR3 sequence is 15 residues long. CDR3 DNA sequence: TGTGCCAGCAGCTTGGTTCTAGCGGGAGAAAACATTCAGTACTTC. It is translated as CASSLVLAGENIQYF.

This chain links TRBV9 with TRBJ2-3; TRBD2 agrees at 7 bases. Germline V gene sequence: CDR1 SGDLS, CDR2 YYNGEE. The CDR3 covers 14 residues. The ends lost 4 bases at V and 6 bases at J; junction bases unmatched: 8. The CDR3 loop reads CASSISGVGDTQYF. In DNA form, the CDR3 reads TGTGCCAGCAGCATCAGCGGGGTGGGGGATACGCAGTATTTT.

This rearrangement joins TRBV6-1 to TRBJ2-7, with D maybe TRBD1 (6 bases). Germline loops: CDR1 MNHNS, CDR2 SASEGT. The CDR3 is 12 amino acids. V lost 4 bases and J 7 bases, leaving 11 bases between the germline ends. The CDR3 DNA sequence: TGTGCCAGCAGTGCTGGGGGCTGGGAGCAGTACTTC. It specifies CASSAGGWEQYF.

This sequence joins TRBV4-3 and TRBJ2-5; 8 nucleotides match TRBD2. The CDR3 sequence is 16 residues long. Germline V gene lookup returns CDR1 LGHNA and CDR2 YSLEER. The junction had 11 bases not matched to a gene; V was cut back by 4 bases and J by 4 bases. The CDR3 region has the DNA TGCGCCAGCAGCCTCGGAGTTTCGGGGGGGAGAGAGACCCAGTACTTC. This encodes CASSLGVSGGRETQYF.

The CDR3 loop is CASSQVQTSGGEQFF. In DNA form, the CDR3 reads TGCGCCAGCAGCCAAGTCCAGACTAGCGGGGGTGAGCAGTTCTTC. V usage is TRBV4-3 and J usage is TRBJ2-1, with 12 bases lining up with TRBD2. The V segment lost 1 base and the J segment 9 bases; nucleotides outside the gene matches: 4. The CDR3 runs 15 residues. Germline V gives CDR1 LGHNA, CDR2 YSLEER.

This chain uses TRBV7-6 with TRBJ1-2, with D possibly TRBD1 on 5 matching bases. The germline V gene encodes CDR1 SGHVS and CDR2 FNYEAQ. The CDR3 totals 15 residues. Trimming took off 1 base at V and 0 bases at J, with 9 bases between the two ends. For the CDR3, the DNA is TGTGCCAGCAGCTTAGGGGCAGGGACTAACTATGGCTACACCTTC. Its protein is CASSLGAGTNYGYTF.

With regard to this clone: The identical CDR3 is also encoded by other nucleotide sequences in the sample. The V call is TRBV5-1, the J call TRBJ2-7; TRBD1 agrees at 7 bases. The V segment lost 0 bases and the J segment 3 bases; nucleotides outside the gene matches: 6. Germline values: CDR1 SGHRS, CDR2 YFSETQ. The CDR3 has 15 residues. CDR3 DNA: TGCGCCAGCAGCTTGGCGCCCGGGGACAGCTACGAGCAGTACTTC. As protein: CASSLAPGDSYEQYF.

The chain has TRBV6-5 and TRBJ2-5, with D perhaps TRBD1 (5 bases). CDR3 length: 13 amino acids. The V gene lost 7 bases and the J gene lost 2 bases, with 11 bases spanning the gap. The V gene's germline CDR1 is MNHEY and CDR2 SVGAGI. The CDR3 loop reads CASTTRDQETQYF. The CDR3 DNA follows: TGTGCCAGCACAACCAGGGATCAAGAGACCCAGTACTTC.

The chain joins TRBV27 to TRBJ2-7; the D gene is possibly TRBD2 (7 bases). Germline V gene data show CDR1 as MNHEY and CDR2 as SMNVEV (reference sequence). This CDR3 has 15 residues. V lost 6 bases and J lost 0, with 15 bases in between. CDR3 DNA sequence: TGTGCCAGCAGGCGAGGGGGGGGTAGCTCCTACGAGCAGTACTTC. Its protein product is CASRRGGGSSYEQYF.

The V call is TRBV6-5, the J call TRBJ2-1; a possible D gene is TRBD2 (6 bases). Trimming shortened V by 6 bases and J by 9 bases, and 12 bases separated the two germline ends. The length of the CDR3 is 12 residues. Per germline, CDR1 MNHEY and CDR2 SVGAGI. CDR3 nucleotides: TGTGCCAGCAGCCTCCGGAGGGGTGAGCAGTTCTTC. This sequence encodes CASSLRRGEQFF.

The chain employs TRBV7-2 and TRBJ2-3, with D possibly TRBD2 on 5 matching bases. The CDR3 extends over 17 amino acids. The V end lost 2 bases, the J end lost 2 bases, and 17 bases lay between the germline ends. Germline CDR1 and CDR2: SGHTA and FQGNSA. CDR3 in DNA: TGTGCCAGCAGCTTAAGAAACGGGGTTAGTTACACAGATACGCAGTATTTT. This sequence encodes CASSLRNGVSYTDTQYF.

This chain joins TRBV5-6 and TRBJ2-1; D uncertain. The CDR3 is 14 residues long. V was shortened by 0 bases and J by 6 bases, with 10 bases between the two germline ends. CDR1 and CDR2 (germline): SGHDT, YYEEEE. The CDR3 loop reads CASSLARTTNEQFF. DNA of the CDR3: TGTGCCAGCAGCTTGGCCCGGACCACCAATGAGCAGTTCTTC.

This clone was seen a few times. The J gene is TRBJ1-6, the V gene TRBV2, with D tentatively TRBD1 (5 bases). The CDR3 covers 14 residues. Trimming left V 2 bases short and J 11 bases short, with 13 bases between. Germline loops: CDR1 SNHLY, CDR2 FYNNEI. Written as DNA, the CDR3 is TGTGCCAGCAGTGAATCAGGGAGATTCGCACCCCTCCACTTT. It yields the protein CASSESGRFAPLHF.

This chain links TRBV7-8 with TRBJ2-1; weak D call: TRBD2 (7 bases). CDR3 length: 13 residues. CDR1 is SGHVS, CDR2 FQNEAQ, per germline. V shed 6 bases and J shed 5 bases, with 11 bases lying between them. The CDR3 DNA follows: TGTGCCAGCAGGGGGGGGGCCAACAATGAGCAGTTCTTC. This encodes CASRGGANNEQFF.

The chain carries TRBV19 and TRBJ1-4; possible D gene TRBD1, 6 bases. The CDR3 consists of 15 residues. The V and J ends lost 7 bases and 5 bases respectively, with 17 bases between them. The germline V gene has CDR1 LNHDA and CDR2 SQIVND (reference sequence). The CDR3 DNA reads as TGTGCCAGTAAAGACAGGCCGGTGGGGAATGAAAAACTGTTTTTT. Protein: CASKDRPVGNEKLFF. Variable domain in full (rest from reference TRBV19 and TRBJ1-4): DGGITQSPKYLFRKEGQNVTLSCEQNLNHDAMYWYRQDPGQGLRLIYYSQIVNDFQKGDIAEGYSVSREKKESFPLTVTSAQKNPTAFYLCASKDRPVGNEKLFFGSGTQLSVL.